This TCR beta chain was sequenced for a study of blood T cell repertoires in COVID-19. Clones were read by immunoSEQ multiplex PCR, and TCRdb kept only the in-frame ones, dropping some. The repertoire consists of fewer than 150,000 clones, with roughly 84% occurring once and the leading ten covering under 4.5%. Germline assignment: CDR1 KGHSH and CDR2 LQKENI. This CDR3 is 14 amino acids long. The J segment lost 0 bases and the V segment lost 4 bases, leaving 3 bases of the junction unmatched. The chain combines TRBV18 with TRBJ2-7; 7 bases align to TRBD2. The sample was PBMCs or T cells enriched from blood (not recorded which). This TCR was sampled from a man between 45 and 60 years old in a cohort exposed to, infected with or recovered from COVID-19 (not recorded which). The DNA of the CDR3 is TGTGCCAGCTCACGGGAGGGCGTCTCCTACGAGCAGTACTTC. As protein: CASSREGVSYEQYF.